This is a list of T cell receptor beta chains from one sample in a study of post-analysis software for immune sequencing data. Each CDR3 protein gets one entry after TCRdb re-called the PCR reads with MiXCR. This sample yields a few hundred thousand distinct CDR3 sequences, of which roughly 38% are seen a single time; about 7.6% belongs to the top ten. Sequenced material: blood. The receptor set was obtained from a girl aged 2-9 years with multiple sclerosis. CDR3s include the opening cysteine and the closing phenylalanine or tryptophan. D genes are given only for firm matches.

cdr3_aa cdr3_nt j_call v_call cdr3_length d_call
CASGPDLYNEQFF TGTGCCAGCGGCCCAGATTTATACAATGAGCAGTTCTTC TRBJ2-1 TRBV2 13 NA
CASSKGLDTEAFF TGTGCCAGCAGCAAAGGGTTGGACACTGAAGCTTTCTTT TRBJ1-1 TRBV21-1 13 NA
CSASNREISETQYF TGCAGTGCTAGCAACAGGGAAATCAGCGAGACCCAGTACTTC TRBJ2-5 TRBV20-1 14 NA
CASSSEGSSYNEQFF TGTGCCAGCAGTTCCGAGGGGAGCTCCTACAATGAGCAGTTCTTC TRBJ2-1 TRBV12-3/TRBV12-4 15 NA
CASSQDSGKLYGYTF TGTGCCAGCAGCCAAGATTCCGGGAAGCTCTATGGCTACACCTTC TRBJ1-2 TRBV14 15 NA
CSARAYGSDEQFF TGCAGTGCTAGAGCATACGGGAGCGATGAGCAGTTCTTC TRBJ2-1 TRBV20-1 13 NA
CSVEGRVANTEAFF TGCAGCGTTGAAGGAAGGGTGGCGAACACTGAAGCTTTCTTT TRBJ1-1 TRBV29-1 14 NA
CSARLSGGLMYEQYF TGCAGTGCTAGACTCTCTGGTGGGCTTATGTACGAGCAGTACTTC TRBJ2-7 TRBV20-1 15 NA
CASSRWLTSGARDTQYF TGTGCCAGCAGTCGTTGGTTGACTAGCGGCGCGAGAGATACGCAGTATTTT TRBJ2-3 TRBV28 17 TRBD2
CSASGGRFKDTQYF TGCAGTGCTAGCGGCGGGAGATTTAAGGATACGCAGTATTTT TRBJ2-3 TRBV20-1 14 TRBD2
CSARVAGQALGNSPLHF TGCAGTGCTAGAGTGGCAGGACAGGCTCTCGGAAATTCACCCCTCCACTTT TRBJ1-6 TRBV20-1 17 TRBD1
CASSLGPNSGANVLTF TGTGCCAGCAGCTTAGGGCCAAACTCTGGGGCCAACGTCCTGACTTTC TRBJ2-6 TRBV7-9 16 NA